This T cell receptor beta chain is drawn from a study of blood T cell repertoires in COVID-19. Study in general: Samples taken during acute and convalescent COVID-19 were collected in the United States, Italy and Spain. The cDNA or gDNA used as material had been derived from T cells, B-cell-depleted T cells, or PBMCs.

Seattle cases were enrolled at active infection and followed longitudinally. In the original analysis: Amplification of reference gene primers was used by the study to estimate nucleated cell counts. Using immunoSEQ multiplex PCR, the repertoire was profiled, and TCRdb retains in-frame clones only, with some absent. The V and J calls and clone size come from that table; D and trimming were worked out from the DNA. The sample holds under 200,000 clones, around four fifths seen once. The ends were cut back, 3 bases at V and 4 bases at J, with 11 bases in the middle. The germline gives CDR1 LGHDT, CDR2 YNNKEL (reference sequence). The CDR3 has 14 residues.

This sequence was found in a woman between 70 and 85 years old with COVID-19, enrolled during active disease. The V call is TRBV3-1 (or the pseudogene TRBV3-2), the J call TRBJ2-3; perhaps TRBD2 as D (6 bases). Sequencing was done on a sample of peripheral blood. CDR3 sequence: CASSQEGVSDTQYF. In nucleotides, the CDR3 is TGTGCCAGCAGCCAGGAGGGAGTATCAGATACGCAGTATTTT.